These 19 T cell receptor beta chains share one sample of origin, sequenced in a study of cytomegalovirus exposure and HLA in healthy donors. Measured with immunoSEQ multiplex PCR; TCRdb has only the in-frame clones, and not every one. The sample consists of some 160,000 clones, just over 90% of them appearing once. Input material: PBMCs. The origin of the receptors is a man younger than 35 in good health and CMV-seronegative.

The V call is TRBV7-9, the J call TRBJ1-2; D perhaps matches TRBD1 (6 bases). The CDR3 has 14 residues. V lost 5 bases, J lost 4 bases, and 14 bases lay in between. Germline-derived CDR1 and CDR2 are SEHNR and FQNEAQ (reference sequence). In nucleotides, the CDR3 is TGTGCCAGCAGCCTCGGGGGGCTCCTCTATGGCTACACCTTC. Amino acids: CASSLGGLLYGYTF.

This chain links TRBV2 with TRBJ1-5; D remains unclear. The germline V and J ends were trimmed by 3 bases and 4 bases, with 7 bases remaining between them. The CDR3 consists of 13 residues. Germline V gives CDR1 SNHLY, CDR2 FYNNEI. CDR3 sequence reads: CASSDEANQPQHF. CDR3 nucleotides: TGTGCCAGCAGTGATGAGGCGAATCAGCCCCAGCATTTT.

This chain uses TRBV7-3 with TRBJ2-1; tentative D call: TRBD2 (6 bases). The V gene lost 5 bases and the J gene lost 1 base, with 18 bases spanning the gap. Looked up from germline, CDR1 is SGHTA and CDR2 is FQGTGA. The CDR3 is 17 amino acids. CDR3 DNA sequence: TGTGCCAGCAGCACACTTCCGAGGGCGGGGTCCTACAATGAGCAGTTCTTC. Residues: CASSTLPRAGSYNEQFF.

Remarks on this clone: The same CDR3 also results from other DNA sequences found in this sample. For the CDR3, the DNA is TGTGCCAGCAGTCCCGGACAGAACACCGGGGAGCTGTTTTTT. It is translated as CASSPGQNTGELFF. The chain has TRBV27 and TRBJ2-2; D may be TRBD1 (5 bases). Per the germline V gene, CDR1 is MNHEY and CDR2 is SMNVEV (reference sequence). With 5 bases removed from V and 1 base from J, the gap between germline ends came to 8 bases. The CDR3 extends over 14 amino acids.

This clone was counted a few times. This chain links TRBV4-1 with TRBJ2-1; TRBD2 matches at 9 bases. The CDR3 sequence is 16 residues long. Trimming took 4 bases from V and 4 from J; bases not matched to a gene: 8. From germline, CDR1 is MGHRA and CDR2 YSYEKL. The CDR3 DNA follows: TGCGCCAGCAGCCTTACTTCAGCGGGGGGATACAATGAGCAGTTCTTC. Its protein is CASSLTSAGGYNEQFF.

V usage is TRBV5-1 and J usage is TRBJ2-7; 13 bases line up with TRBD2. The germline gives CDR1 SGHRS, CDR2 YFSETQ. The CDR3 is 15 amino acids. Germline trimming cut 5 bases from V and 6 bases from J; bases unmatched to any gene: 8. Written as DNA, the CDR3 is TGCGCCAGCAGATCCGGGACTAGCGGGATTAGCGAGCAGTACGTC. It codes for CASRSGTSGISEQYV.

The rearrangement uses TRBV4-3 and TRBJ1-3; D uncertain. The CDR3 contains 15 residues. Germline CDR1 and CDR2: LGHNA and YSLEER. Trimming shortened V by 0 bases and J by 2 bases, and 8 bases separated the two germline ends. CDR3 bases: TGCGCCAGCAGCCAAGATCTCGGGGCTGGAAACACCATATATTTT. It is translated as CASSQDLGAGNTIYF.

The rearrangement links TRBV10-3 to TRBJ1-3; 7 bases are a match to TRBD1. J lost 6 bases, V lost 6 bases, and 2 bases had no gene match. CDR1 is ENHRY, CDR2 SYGVKD, per germline. The CDR3 is 12 residues long. The CDR3 nucleotides read TGTGCCATCAGAGGACAGGAAAACACCATATATTTT. This encodes CAIRGQENTIYF.

The V and J genes are TRBV5-4 and TRBJ2-2; a weak D match, TRBD2 (5 bases). The germline V and J ends were trimmed by 0 bases and 1 base, with 10 bases remaining between them. CDR1 and CDR2 from the germline V gene are SGHNT and YYREEE (reference sequence). This CDR3 is 16 amino acids long. The CDR3 region is CASSLERGRNTGELFF. Written as DNA, the CDR3 is TGTGCCAGCAGCTTGGAACGAGGGAGGAACACCGGGGAGCTGTTTTTT. The full variable domain, in which reference TRBV5-4 and TRBJ2-2 provide the parts outside the CDR3, is ETGVTQSPTHLIKTRGQQVTLRCSSQSGHNTVSWYQQALGQGPQFIFQYYREEENGRGNFPPRFSGLQFPNYSSELNVNALELDDSALYLCASSLERGRNTGELFFGEGSRLTVL.

In this sample, this clone turned up once. This sequence joins TRBV7-2 and TRBJ2-2; 8 bases are shared with TRBD2. After removal of 3 bases from V and 5 bases from J, the junction contained 11 bases not matched to a gene. The CDR3 runs to 17 residues. Germline V lookup: CDR1 SGHTA, CDR2 FQGNSA. The CDR3: CASSLRGSGISTGELFF. In DNA, the CDR3 is TGTGCCAGCAGCTTGCGAGGTAGCGGGATATCGACCGGGGAGCTGTTTTTT. The full variable domain, in which reference TRBV7-2 and TRBJ2-2 provide the parts outside the CDR3, is GAGVSQSPSNKVTEKGKDVELRCDPISGHTALYWYRQSLGQGLEFLIYFQGNSAPDKSGLPSDRFSAERTGGSVSTLTIQRTQQEDSAVYLCASSLRGSGISTGELFFGEGSRLTVL.

The chain recombines TRBV28 with TRBJ1-2; TRBD1 matches 9 bases. This CDR3 region has 15 residues. The J segment lost 4 bases and the V segment lost 5 bases, leaving 8 bases of the junction unmatched. Germline-derived CDR1 and CDR2 are MDHEN and SYDVKM. Here the CDR3 reads CASSPLTGGLYGYTF. CDR3 in DNA: TGTGCCAGCAGTCCATTGACAGGGGGTCTCTATGGCTACACCTTC.

This clone occurred once. V and J are TRBV6-1 and TRBJ2-5, with D perhaps TRBD2 (5 bases). This CDR3 region has 12 residues. The germline CDR1 and CDR2 sequences are MNHNS and SASEGT. V lost 7 bases, J lost 9 bases, and 15 bases lay in between. The CDR3 here is CASIGEAGAQYF. For the CDR3, the DNA is TGTGCCAGCATTGGAGAGGCCGGGGCCCAGTACTTC.

The rearrangement joins TRBV7-2 to TRBJ2-5, with 8 bases lining up with TRBD1. The CDR3 covers 13 residues. J lost 5 bases, V lost 6 bases, and 5 bases had no gene match. Germline CDR1 and CDR2: SGHTA and FQGNSA. CDR3 sequence (DNA): TGTGCCAGCAGTTCCAACAGGGGGGAGACCCAGTACTTC. This codes for CASSSNRGETQYF.

The V call is TRBV5-5, the J call TRBJ2-3; 10 bases match TRBD2. CDR1 and CDR2 (germline): SGHKS, YYEKEE (reference sequence). Trimming cost V 5 bases and J 3 bases; bases outside gene matches: 6. The CDR3 totals 15 residues. The CDR3 spells CASRVSGGLTDTQYF. CDR3 coding DNA: TGTGCCAGCAGGGTTAGCGGGGGGTTAACAGATACGCAGTATTTT.

V is TRBV27 and J is TRBJ2-6; unclear D gene. Germline CDR1 reads MNHEY; CDR2 reads SMNVEV (reference sequence). With 7 bases removed from V and 1 base from J, the gap between germline ends came to 2 bases. CDR3 size: 12 residues. CDR3 protein: CASTSGANVLTF. The CDR3 DNA is TGTGCCAGCACATCTGGGGCCAACGTCCTGACTTTC.

The rearrangement links TRBV4-1 to TRBJ2-1; 8 positions agree with TRBD1. After removal of 4 bases from V and 7 bases from J, the junction contained 12 bases not matched to a gene. The germline gives CDR1 MGHRA, CDR2 YSYEKL. This CDR3 contains 16 residues. CDR3 residues: CASSRRDRGVGNEQFF. As DNA, the CDR3 is TGCGCCAGCAGCCGAAGAGACAGGGGTGTAGGGAATGAGCAGTTCTTC.

V usage is TRBV11-3 and J usage is TRBJ1-3, with TRBD1 as a possible D gene (6 bases). V dropped 4 bases and J dropped 2 bases, with 12 bases sitting between them. The CDR3 spans 15 residues. Germline assignment: CDR1 SGHNT and CDR2 YENEEA. The CDR3 here is CASSSITGTGNTIYF. DNA for the CDR3: TGTGCCAGCAGCTCGATCACAGGGACTGGAAACACCATATATTTT. Looking up the rest from reference TRBV11-3 and TRBJ1-3 gives the full variable domain: EAGVVQSPRYKIIEKKQPVAFWCNPISGHNTLYWYLQNLGQGPELLIRYENEEAVDDSQLPKDRFSAERLKGVDSTLKIQPAELGDSAVYLCASSSITGTGNTIYFGEGSWLTVV.

This chain's CDR3 is CASSQVTGALSGNTIYF. The DNA of the CDR3 is TGCGCCAGCAGCCAAGTAACGGGAGCTCTCTCTGGAAACACCATATATTTT. The rearrangement joins TRBV5-1 to TRBJ1-3; D not certain. CDR3 length equals 17 residues. V lost 4 bases, J lost 0 bases, and 17 bases lay in between. Germline CDR1 is SGHRS and CDR2 is YFSETQ.

This sequence joins TRBV5-8 and TRBJ2-7; D gene unclear. Trimming removed 4 bases from V and 2 bases from J, with 4 bases in between. The V gene's germline CDR1 is SGHTS and CDR2 YDEGEE. This CDR3 region has 11 residues. The CDR3 coding sequence is TGTGCCAGCAGCAATACCTACGAGCAGTACTTC. It translates to CASSNTYEQYF.